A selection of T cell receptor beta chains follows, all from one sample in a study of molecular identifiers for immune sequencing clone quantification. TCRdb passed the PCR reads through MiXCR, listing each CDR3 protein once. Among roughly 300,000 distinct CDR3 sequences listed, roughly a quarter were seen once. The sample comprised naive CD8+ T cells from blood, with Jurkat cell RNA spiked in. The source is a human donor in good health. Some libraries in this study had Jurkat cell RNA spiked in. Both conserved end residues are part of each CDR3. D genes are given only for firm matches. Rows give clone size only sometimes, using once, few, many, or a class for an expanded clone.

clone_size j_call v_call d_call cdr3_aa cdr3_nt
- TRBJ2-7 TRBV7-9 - CASRPDTTFEQYF TGTGCCAGCAGACCGGACACTACCTTTGAGCAGTACTTC
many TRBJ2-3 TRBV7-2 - CASSLVTSSTDTQYF TGTGCCAGCAGCTTAGTAACGTCAAGCACAGATACGCAGTATTTT
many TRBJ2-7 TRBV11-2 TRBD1 CASSQIQGYEQYF TGTGCCAGCAGCCAAATACAGGGGTACGAGCAGTACTTC
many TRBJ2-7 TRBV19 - CASSYSGPGEQYF TGTGCCAGTAGTTATAGCGGCCCGGGGGAGCAGTACTTC
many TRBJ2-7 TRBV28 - CASSWLGPASEQYF TGTGCCAGCAGTTGGTTAGGGCCGGCAAGCGAGCAGTACTTC
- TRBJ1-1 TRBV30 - CAWSVGGMNTEAFF TGTGCCTGGAGTGTAGGCGGAATGAACACTGAAGCTTTCTTT
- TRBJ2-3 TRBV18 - CASSPPGSHTQYF TGTGCCAGCTCACCCCCGGGGTCGCATACGCAGTATTTT
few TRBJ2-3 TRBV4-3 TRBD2 CASSQGGGRRLTQYF TGCGCCAGCAGCCAGGGCGGGGGGCGGCGATTAACGCAGTATTTT
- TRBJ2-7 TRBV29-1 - CSVVSGIRDEQYF TGCAGCGTTGTCTCGGGAATCCGGGACGAGCAGTACTTC
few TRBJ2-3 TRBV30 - CAWSVPRDTGLDTQYF TGTGCCTGGAGTGTTCCCCGGGACACCGGGTTAGATACGCAGTATTTT
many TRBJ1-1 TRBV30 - CAGFRDLSEAFF TGTGCTGGATTCCGGGACTTGTCTGAAGCTTTCTTT
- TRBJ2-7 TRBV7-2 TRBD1 CASSSDRRLSYEQYF TGTGCCAGCAGCTCGGACAGGAGGCTATCCTACGAGCAGTACTTC
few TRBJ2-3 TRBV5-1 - CASSLAGQHSTDTQYF TGCGCCAGCAGCTTAGCGGGACAGCATAGCACAGATACGCAGTATTTT